This T cell receptor beta chain was sequenced during a study of T cells in Graves' hyperthyroidism and ophthalmopathy. Whole-study results and caveats: Separation of ophthalmopathy from stable hyperthyroidism was achieved by a 13 V-J model.

Uncontrolled infection, other autoimmune disease, pregnancy or lactation disqualified patients from enrolment. RNA transcripts provided the source from which TCR beta CDR3 regions were amplified. A set of HTBI primers served as the primers for a first-round RT-PCR of the TCR CDR3. Each CDR3 protein gets one entry after TCRdb re-called the multiplex PCR reads with MiXCR. Of about 360,000 distinct CDR3 sequences listed, 13% were seen once; the top ten hold around 20%. Notes on this clonotype: What it recognizes is unknown.

V was pared by 5 bases and J by 3 bases, with 9 bases of the junction left unmatched. This CDR3 spans 15 amino acids. Germline-derived CDR1 and CDR2 are SGHAT and FQNNGV. The receptor comes from a man younger than 45 with Graves' hyperthyroidism that later progressed to Graves' ophthalmopathy. Sequenced: blood. J is TRBJ2-5 and V is TRBV11-2, with 7 bases identical to TRBD1. The CDR3 nucleotides are TGTGCCAGCAGCCCTCTAGGGGACAGTAAAGAGACCCAGTACTTC. Encoded protein: CASSPLGDSKETQYF.